The clone carrying this T cell receptor (beta chain) was counted only a few times. Its matching antigen is unknown. CDR3 length: 16 amino acids. Per the germline V gene, CDR1 is SEHNR and CDR2 is FQNEAQ (reference sequence). V dropped 5 bases and J dropped 0 bases, with 16 bases sitting between them. Each patient supplied 1 to 8 pretreatment and on-treatment samples. Repertoires were generated with immunoSEQ multiplex PCR, while TCRdb's copy carries only in-frame clones and drops some. The sample lists about 38,000 clones, 80% to 95% seen once, with 8.3% in the top ten. The data were obtained in a study of PD-L1 blockade in urothelial cancer. Turning to the study itself: It was at 3 weeks (second dose) and 6 weeks after treatment start that blood was analyzed. The median T cell count in blood samples was some 140,000.

Study-wide points: A below-median TCR clonality in blood before treatment predicted better survival.

The origin of this receptor is a man between 70 and 80 years old with urothelial cancer. V gene TRBV7-9 combines with J gene TRBJ2-5; D may be TRBD2 (6 bases). Source: PBMCs, taken around atezolizumab (anti-PD-L1) treatment. The CDR3 DNA sequence: TGTGCCAGCAGCCCGGCGGGGCAGTGGTACCAAGAGACCCAGTACTTC. Its protein product is CASSPAGQWYQETQYF. Full variable domain (outside the CDR3, taken from reference TRBV7-9 and TRBJ2-5): DTGVSQNPRHKITKRGQNVTFRCDPISEHNRLYWYRQTLGQGPEFLTYFQNEAQLEKSRLLSDRFSAERPKGSFSTLEIQRTEQGDSAMYLCASSPAGQWYQETQYFGPGTRLLVL.